This T cell receptor beta chain was observed in a study of shared clonotypes between healthy human individuals. Deep-level running was used for the assay. Measured with immunoSEQ multiplex PCR; TCRdb has only the in-frame clones, and not every one. The sample yields about 470,000 clones, 79% seen once. This clone has only one observation. The CDR3 spans 14 residues. Trimming left V 0 bases short and J 1 base short, with 5 bases between. CDR1 and CDR2 from the germline V gene are KGHSH and LQKENI. The chain joins TRBV18 to TRBJ2-3, with D hard to call. The receptor's source is a woman in her 40s in good health. Some clones in this sample may be carry-over from other donors' samples. Sequencing was performed on PBMCs. The CDR3 DNA is TGTGCCAGCTCACCACCTTTTGGCACAGATACGCAGTATTTT. Its translation is CASSPPFGTDTQYF. The entire variable domain, with the rest obtained from reference TRBV18 and TRBJ2-3, is as follows: NAGVMQNPRHLVRRRGQEARLRCSPMKGHSHVYWYRQLPEEGLKFMVYLQKENIIDESGMPKERFSAEFPKEGPSILRIQQVVRGDSAAYFCASSPPFGTDTQYFGPGTRLTVL.